The 4 T cell receptor beta chains below were found in one sample sequenced in a study of T cells after yellow fever vaccination. In TCRdb, the 5' RACE reads were re-called with MiXCR into one record per CDR3 protein. The data hold just under 600,000 distinct CDR3 sequences, with roughly 14% observed a single time. Material: PBMCs, obtained on the day of the yellow fever booster vaccination. The receptors shown here come from a man aged 25-45 years who received the YFV17D yellow fever vaccine.

The V call is TRBV28, the J call TRBJ2-5, with 8 bases fitting TRBD1. Trimming removed 6 bases from V and 2 bases from J; junction bases left unmatched: 2. The CDR3 contains 13 residues. From germline, CDR1 is MDHEN and CDR2 SYDVKM. The CDR3 DNA sequence: TGTGCCAGCAGGACAGGGGCGCAAGAGACCCAGTACTTC. This encodes CASRTGAQETQYF.

The chain joins TRBV19 to TRBJ2-1, with D perhaps being TRBD1 or TRBD2 (6 bases each). With 4 bases removed from V and 8 bases from J, the gap between germline ends came to 15 bases. Germline CDR1 and CDR2: LNHDA and SQIVND (reference sequence). CDR3 length: 14 amino acids. The CDR3 sequence: CASSRGTQGHEQFF. Here the CDR3 DNA reads TGTGCCAGTAGTAGGGGGACTCAGGGGCATGAGCAGTTCTTC.

This clonotype showed up many times. The J gene is TRBJ2-3, the V gene TRBV7-2; no reliable D call. Germline V gene data show CDR1 as SGHTA and CDR2 as FQGNSA. CDR3 size: 13 residues. Trimming shortened V by 5 bases and J by 6 bases, and 12 bases separated the two germline ends. CDR3 in DNA: TGTGCCAGCAGCCTAAGTCTGGGCGATACGCAGTATTTT. It encodes CASSLSLGDTQYF.

The V gene is TRBV2, the J gene TRBJ1-1; tentatively, D is TRBD1 (6 bases). V was trimmed by 5 bases and J by 6 bases, leaving 16 bases between them. Per the germline V gene, CDR1 is SNHLY and CDR2 is FYNNEI. The CDR3 sequence is 14 residues long. CDR3 protein: CASSTNGGASEAFF. The CDR3 bases are TGTGCCAGCAGTACTAATGGGGGCGCATCTGAAGCTTTCTTT.